A selection of T cell receptor beta chains follows, all from one sample in a study of OX40 agonist ivuxolimab in advanced cancers. Some clones are missing from TCRdb's copy, which holds only in-frame ones; the method was immunoSEQ multiplex PCR. The sample consists of roughly 100,000 clones, about 87% of them appearing once. The sequenced sample was CD4+ or CD8+ T cells sorted from blood, obtained in a trial of the OX40 agonist ivuxolimab. The receptors come from an adult with an advanced solid tumor such as melanoma, head and neck, liver or kidney cancer. Both conserved end residues are part of each CDR3. The D gene is left open where the match is weak. Clone sizes are given selectively: once, few, many, or a class where the clone is expanded.

J: TRBJ2-5; D: TRBD1; length: 11; size: .; V: TRBV29-1; DNA: TGCAGCGCCGGGACAGAAGAGACCCAGTACTTC; CDR3: CSAGTEETQYF
J: TRBJ1-6; D: .; length: 15; size: .; V: TRBV30; DNA: TGTGCCTGCAGATTGGGGGCCACGACGGGGTCACCCCTCCACTTT; CDR3: CACRLGATTGSPLHF
J: TRBJ2-7; D: .; length: 13; size: .; V: TRBV7-2; DNA: TGTGCCAGCAGCTTAGAGATGGTTTACGAGCAGTACTTC; CDR3: CASSLEMVYEQYF
J: TRBJ2-4; D: .; length: 15; size: .; V: TRBV28; DNA: TGTGCCAGCAACCAGGGCCCCCCCGCCAAAAACATTCAGTACTTC; CDR3: CASNQGPPAKNIQYF
J: TRBJ2-7; D: .; length: 10; size: .; V: TRBV28; DNA: TGTGCCAGCAGTTTAACCGAGCAGTACTTC; CDR3: CASSLTEQYF
J: TRBJ1-6; D: .; length: 16; size: .; V: TRBV5-1; DNA: TGCGCCAGCAGCCCCTCCGGGGGTCGTCTGGATTCACCCCTCCACTTT; CDR3: CASSPSGGRLDSPLHF
J: TRBJ2-3; D: TRBD2; length: 12; size: .; V: TRBV15; DNA: TGTGCCACCACGCGGGAGGCAGATACGCAGTATTTT; CDR3: CATTREADTQYF
J: TRBJ1-2; D: .; length: 14; size: .; V: TRBV15; DNA: TGTGCCACCAGCAGGGGAAAAGGGGATTTATCACACACCTTC; CDR3: CATSRGKGDLSHTF
J: TRBJ1-5; D: TRBD1; length: 15; size: .; V: TRBV7-2; DNA: TGTGCCAGCAGCCTCGGCACAGGGGGCTTTCAGCCCCAGCATTTT; CDR3: CASSLGTGGFQPQHF
J: TRBJ2-6; D: TRBD1; length: 18; size: .; V: TRBV28; DNA: TGTGCCAGCAGTTTATGGGGACAGGGGGCGCCCGGGGCCAACGTCCTGACTTTC; CDR3: CASSLWGQGAPGANVLTF
J: TRBJ1-5; D: .; length: 14; size: .; V: TRBV19; DNA: TGTGCCAGTAAGTTGGGACGGATCAATCAGCCCCAGCATTTT; CDR3: CASKLGRINQPQHF
J: TRBJ2-3; D: TRBD2; length: 15; size: .; V: TRBV5-1; DNA: TGCGCCAGCAGCTCGACGGGGGGGCCATCAGATACGCAGTATTTT; CDR3: CASSSTGGPSDTQYF
J: TRBJ1-4; D: .; length: 10; size: .; V: TRBV29-1; DNA: TGCAGCGTTGGTGATGAAAAACTGTTTTTT; CDR3: CSVGDEKLFF
J: TRBJ2-5; D: .; length: 14; size: .; V: TRBV19; DNA: TGTGCCAGTAAGCTACAACAAAGTAGGGAGACCCAGTACTTC; CDR3: CASKLQQSRETQYF
J: TRBJ2-7; D: TRBD1; length: 13; size: .; V: TRBV7-8; DNA: TGTGCCAGCAGCCTAACAGGGGGCTACGAGCAGTACTTC; CDR3: CASSLTGGYEQYF
J: TRBJ1-1; D: TRBD1; length: 12; size: few; V: TRBV10-3; DNA: TGTGCCATCAGTCGACAGGGAGCTGAAGCTTTCTTT; CDR3: CAISRQGAEAFF
J: TRBJ2-1; D: .; length: 15; size: .; V: TRBV18; DNA: TGTGCCAGCTCACTATCCCCACAGCCCTACAATGAGCAGTTCTTC; CDR3: CASSLSPQPYNEQFF
J: TRBJ2-3; D: .; length: 13; size: .; V: TRBV30; DNA: TGTGCCTGGGGATTGCGACAGCCAGATACGCAGTATTTT; CDR3: CAWGLRQPDTQYF
J: TRBJ1-2; D: .; length: 13; size: .; V: TRBV7-8; DNA: TGTGCCAGCAGCCCCCCAGGGAGGTATGGCTACACCTTC; CDR3: CASSPPGRYGYTF
J: TRBJ1-2; D: .; length: 15; size: .; V: TRBV21-1; DNA: TGTGCCAGCAGCCGGGGAACTGTGTTCGGCTATGGCTACACCTTC; CDR3: CASSRGTVFGYGYTF
J: TRBJ1-5; D: .; length: 14; size: .; V: TRBV18; DNA: TGTGCCAGCTCCCCCTTCGGGGGGAATCAGCCCCAGCATTTT; CDR3: CASSPFGGNQPQHF
J: TRBJ2-6; D: .; length: 16; size: .; V: TRBV29-1; DNA: TGCAGCGTTGCTGGACGGTCGAGCTCTGGGGCCAACGTCCTGACTTTC; CDR3: CSVAGRSSSGANVLTF
J: TRBJ2-3; D: .; length: 14; size: .; V: TRBV11-3; DNA: TGTGCCAGCAGCAATGGGAGGGGGACAGATACGCAGTATTTT; CDR3: CASSNGRGTDTQYF